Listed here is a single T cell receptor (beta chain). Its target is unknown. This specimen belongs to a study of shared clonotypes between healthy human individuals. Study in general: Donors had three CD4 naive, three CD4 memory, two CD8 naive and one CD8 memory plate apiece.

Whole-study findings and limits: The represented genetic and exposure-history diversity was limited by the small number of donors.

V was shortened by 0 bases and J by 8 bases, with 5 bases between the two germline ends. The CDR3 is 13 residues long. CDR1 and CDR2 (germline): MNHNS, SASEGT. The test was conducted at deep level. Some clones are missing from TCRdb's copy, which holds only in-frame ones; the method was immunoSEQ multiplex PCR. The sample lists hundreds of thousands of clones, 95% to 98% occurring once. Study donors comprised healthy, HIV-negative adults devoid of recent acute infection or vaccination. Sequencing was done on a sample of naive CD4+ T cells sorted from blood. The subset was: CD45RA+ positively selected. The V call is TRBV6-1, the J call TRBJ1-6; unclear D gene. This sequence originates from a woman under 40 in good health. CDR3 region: CASSEAGDSPLHF. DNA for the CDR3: TGTGCCAGCAGTGAAGCCGGAGATTCACCCCTCCACTTT.